The entry that follows covers one T cell receptor (beta chain) sequence. The target antigen is unknown. The sample is drawn from a study of T-cell reconstitution after alpha-beta-depleted transplantation in children. General study points: Two months or so post-transplant, alpha-beta T cells reportedly derived from several hundred expanded graft clones. Diversity and T-cell counts at one year after transplant derived mostly from new T cells.

A library of TCRbeta sequences, prepared with unique molecular identifiers, was generated. TCRdb processed the PCR reads anew with MiXCR; each CDR3 protein has one entry. The table lists some 200,000 distinct CDR3 sequences, roughly 11% of them singletons. This clonotype was sampled from a child under three years old with acute myeloid leukemia, due to receive a stem cell transplant. Sequencing used PBMCs, obtained before TCRalphabeta/CD19-depleted stem cell transplant.

CDR3 protein: CASRFGRTASNQPQHF. The CDR3 DNA follows: TGTGCCAGCAGGTTTGGCCGGACAGCTAGCAATCAGCCCCAGCATTTT. The chain combines TRBV6-1 with TRBJ1-5; D might be TRBD1 (6 bases). Germline-derived CDR1 and CDR2 are MNHNS and SASEGT. The CDR3 is 16 residues long. Trimming took off 6 bases at V and 0 bases at J, with 15 bases between the two ends.